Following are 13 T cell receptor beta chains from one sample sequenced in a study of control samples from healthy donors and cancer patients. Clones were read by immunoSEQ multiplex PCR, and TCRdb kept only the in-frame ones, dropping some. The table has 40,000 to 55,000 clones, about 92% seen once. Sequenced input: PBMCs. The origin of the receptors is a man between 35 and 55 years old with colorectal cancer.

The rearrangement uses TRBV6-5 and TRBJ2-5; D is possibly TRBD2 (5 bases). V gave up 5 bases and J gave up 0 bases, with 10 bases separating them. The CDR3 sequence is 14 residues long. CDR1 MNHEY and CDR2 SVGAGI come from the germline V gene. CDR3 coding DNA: TGTGCCAGCAGTAAAACCGGGAACCAAGAGACCCAGTACTTC. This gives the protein CASSKTGNQETQYF.

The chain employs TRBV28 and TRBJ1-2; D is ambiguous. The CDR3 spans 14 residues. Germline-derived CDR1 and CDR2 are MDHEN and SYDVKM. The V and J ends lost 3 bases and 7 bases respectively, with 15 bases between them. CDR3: CASSLTGLLVGYTF. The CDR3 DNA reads TGTGCCAGCAGTTTGACCGGGCTCTTGGTTGGCTACACCTTC.

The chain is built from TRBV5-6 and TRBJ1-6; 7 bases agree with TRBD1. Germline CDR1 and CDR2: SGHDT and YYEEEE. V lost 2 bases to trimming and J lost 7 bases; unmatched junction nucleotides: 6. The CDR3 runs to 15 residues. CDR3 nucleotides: TGTGCCAGCAGCTTTACGGGACAGAAGAATTCACCCCTCCACTTT. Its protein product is CASSFTGQKNSPLHF.

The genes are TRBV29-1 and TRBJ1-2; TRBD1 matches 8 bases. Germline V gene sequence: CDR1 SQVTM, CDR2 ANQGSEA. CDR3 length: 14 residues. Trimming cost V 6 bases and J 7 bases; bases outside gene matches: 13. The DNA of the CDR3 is TGCAGCGTGAGACGGACAGGGACCTTTGGTGGCTACACCTTC. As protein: CSVRRTGTFGGYTF.

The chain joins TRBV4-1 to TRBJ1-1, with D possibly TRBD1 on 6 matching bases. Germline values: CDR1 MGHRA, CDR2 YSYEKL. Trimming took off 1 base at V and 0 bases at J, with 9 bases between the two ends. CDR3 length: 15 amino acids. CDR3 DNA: TGCGCCAGCAGCCAAGTGACAGGAATGAACACTGAAGCTTTCTTT. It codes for CASSQVTGMNTEAFF.

The DNA of the CDR3 is TGTGCCAGTAGTTGGGGACCGCTCGGGGAGCAGTACTTC. Protein sequence: CASSWGPLGEQYF. The chain uses TRBV19 and TRBJ2-7; D assignment may be TRBD1 or TRBD2 (5 bases each). The germline V and J ends were trimmed by 5 bases and 7 bases, with 15 bases remaining between them. The CDR3 length is 13 residues. Germline V lookup: CDR1 LNHDA, CDR2 SQIVND (reference sequence).

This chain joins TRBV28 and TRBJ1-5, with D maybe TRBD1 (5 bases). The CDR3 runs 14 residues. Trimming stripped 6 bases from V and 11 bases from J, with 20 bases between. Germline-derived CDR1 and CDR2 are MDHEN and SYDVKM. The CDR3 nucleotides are TGTGCCAGCAGCCCTGGGACGGCCGGAGGGGCCCAGCATTTT. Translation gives CASSPGTAGGAQHF.

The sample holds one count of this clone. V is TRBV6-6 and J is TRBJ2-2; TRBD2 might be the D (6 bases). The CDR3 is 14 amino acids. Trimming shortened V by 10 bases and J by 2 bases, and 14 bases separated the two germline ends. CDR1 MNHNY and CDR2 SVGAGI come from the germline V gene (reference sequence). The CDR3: CATYLAYNTGELFF. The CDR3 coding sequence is TGTGCCACCTATCTAGCGTACAACACCGGGGAGCTGTTTTTT.

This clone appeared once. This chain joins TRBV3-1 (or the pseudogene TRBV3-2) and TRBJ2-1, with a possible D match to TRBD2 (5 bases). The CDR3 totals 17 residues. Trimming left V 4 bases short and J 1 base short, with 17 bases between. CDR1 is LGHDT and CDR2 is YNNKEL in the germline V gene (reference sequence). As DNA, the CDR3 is TGTGCCAGCAGCCCCCCCCCGGGCGGGCCTTCCTACAATGAGCAGTTCTTC. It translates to CASSPPPGGPSYNEQFF.

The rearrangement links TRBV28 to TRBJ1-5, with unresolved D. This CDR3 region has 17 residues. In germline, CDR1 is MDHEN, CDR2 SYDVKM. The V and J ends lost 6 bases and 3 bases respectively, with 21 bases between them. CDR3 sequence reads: CASRPGPGFGYNQPQHF. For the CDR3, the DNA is TGTGCCAGCAGACCAGGTCCGGGGTTCGGCTACAATCAGCCCCAGCATTTT.

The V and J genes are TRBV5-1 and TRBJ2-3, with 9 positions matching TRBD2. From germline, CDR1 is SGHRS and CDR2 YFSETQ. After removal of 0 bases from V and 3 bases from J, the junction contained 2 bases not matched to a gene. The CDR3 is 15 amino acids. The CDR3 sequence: CASSLVAGGTDTQYF. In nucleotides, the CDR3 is TGCGCCAGCAGCTTGGTCGCGGGAGGGACAGATACGCAGTATTTT.

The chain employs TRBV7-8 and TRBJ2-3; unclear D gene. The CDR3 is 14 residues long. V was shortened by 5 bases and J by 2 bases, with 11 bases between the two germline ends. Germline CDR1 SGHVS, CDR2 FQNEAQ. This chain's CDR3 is CASSRKTNTDTQYF. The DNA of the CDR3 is TGTGCCAGCAGCAGAAAGACAAACACAGATACGCAGTATTTT.

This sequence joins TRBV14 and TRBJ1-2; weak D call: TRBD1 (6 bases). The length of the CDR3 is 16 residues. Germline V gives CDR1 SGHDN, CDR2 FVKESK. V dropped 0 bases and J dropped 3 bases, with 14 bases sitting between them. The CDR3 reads CASSQDLPGAHYGYTF. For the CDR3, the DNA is TGTGCCAGCAGCCAAGATCTCCCGGGGGCCCACTATGGCTACACCTTC.